One sample yielded the 20 T cell receptor beta chains listed below, sequenced in a study of blood T cell repertoires in COVID-19. The method was immunoSEQ multiplex PCR; TCRdb's version includes in-frame clones alone and lacks a portion of them. This sample has tens of thousands of clones, with around 84% found just once. The specimen was peripheral blood. All receptors come from a man aged 50-59 years with active COVID-19.

Turning to this clone: The identical CDR3 is also encoded by other nucleotide sequences in the sample. The V call is TRBV27, the J call TRBJ1-6; no definite D call. This CDR3 region has 14 residues. Germline V gene lookup returns CDR1 MNHEY and CDR2 SMNVEV (reference sequence). Between the trimmed V and J ends, which lost 3 bases and 6 bases, there was a span of 9 bases. CDR3 in amino acids: CASSLEQSNSPLHF. Here the CDR3 DNA reads TGTGCCAGCAGTTTGGAACAGTCTAATTCACCCCTCCACTTT.

Only one count was recorded for this clone. This rearrangement joins TRBV10-3 to TRBJ2-7; 7 positions match TRBD2. This CDR3 contains 14 residues. The ends lost 3 bases at V and 6 bases at J; junction bases unmatched: 8. CDR1 is ENHRY, CDR2 SYGVKD, per germline. The CDR3 spells CAISDSGGEGEQYF. The DNA of the CDR3 is TGTGCCATCAGTGATTCGGGGGGAGAAGGCGAGCAGTACTTC.

CDR3 nucleotide sequence: TGTGCCAGCAGCTTGGCGCAGGGGGCGACCTACGAGCAGTACTTC. It is translated as CASSLAQGATYEQYF. V and J are TRBV5-6 and TRBJ2-7; 8 bases match TRBD1. This CDR3 is built from 15 residues. Germline-derived CDR1 and CDR2 are SGHDT and YYEEEE. Trimming took 0 bases from V and 2 from J; bases not matched to a gene: 4.

This sequence joins TRBV5-6 and TRBJ1-2; 7 bases line up with TRBD1. The length of the CDR3 is 15 residues. Trimming at V came to 0 bases and at J to 6 bases, leaving 8 bases not matched to a gene. The V gene's germline CDR1 is SGHDT and CDR2 YYEEEE. The CDR3 bases are TGTGCCAGCAGCTTGGATACGCTTACAGGGGATGGCTACACCTTC. Amino acids: CASSLDTLTGDGYTF.

This rearrangement joins TRBV25-1 to TRBJ2-1; 9 bases map to TRBD1. The CDR3 length is 15 residues. The V gene's germline CDR1 is MGHDK and CDR2 SYGVNS. Unmatched junction bases numbered 8, after V lost 4 bases and J lost 7 bases. In nucleotides, the CDR3 is TGTGCCAGCAGTGGTTACAGGGGGCACGGGAATGAGCAGTTCTTC. Translating it yields CASSGYRGHGNEQFF. Based on the CDR3 plus reference TRBV25-1 and TRBJ2-1, the full variable domain is EADIYQTPRYLVIGTGKKITLECSQTMGHDKMYWYQQDPGMELHLIHYSYGVNSTEKGDLSSESTVSRIRTEHFPLTLESARPSHTSQYLCASSGYRGHGNEQFFGPGTRLTVL.

This clone was seen only once. This chain uses TRBV9 with TRBJ1-1; TRBD1 aligns across 7 bases. The germline V gene encodes CDR1 SGDLS and CDR2 YYNGEE. V trimming: 4 bases; J trimming: 0 bases; junction bases outside the gene matches: 9. CDR3 length: 16 residues. Here the CDR3 reads CASSLRQGQLNTEAFF. The CDR3 DNA follows: TGTGCCAGCAGCCTCCGACAGGGACAATTGAACACTGAAGCTTTCTTT. The entire variable domain, with the rest obtained from reference TRBV9 and TRBJ1-1, is as follows: DSGVTQTPKHLITATGQRVTLRCSPRSGDLSVYWYQQSLDQGLQFLIQYYNGEERAKGNILERFSAQQFPDLHSELNLSSLELGDSALYFCASSLRQGQLNTEAFFGQGTRLTVV.

This chain connects TRBV6-2 or TRBV6-3 to TRBJ1-2; D might be TRBD1 (5 bases). From germline, CDR1 is MNHEY and CDR2 SVGEGT. V was cut by 3 bases and J by 4 bases, with 12 bases left in between. The CDR3 extends over 14 amino acids. The CDR3 DNA reads TGTGCCAGCAGTTATGCAGGGCCTGCCTATGGCTACACCTTC. Encoded protein: CASSYAGPAYGYTF.

There are many counts of this clone. The CDR3 DNA follows: TGCAGCGTTGCTGAGAAATTTAACTATGGCTACACCTTC. As protein: CSVAEKFNYGYTF. The J gene is TRBJ1-2, the V gene TRBV29-1, with D unclear. Germline assignment: CDR1 SQVTM and CDR2 ANQGSEA. The ends were cut back, 4 bases at V and 1 base at J, with 10 bases in the middle. This CDR3 has 13 residues.

J is TRBJ1-2 and V is TRBV5-1, with D unclear. Trimming cost V 0 bases and J 4 bases, with 16 bases left between them. The CDR3 spans 16 residues. Germline values: CDR1 SGHRS, CDR2 YFSETQ. CDR3 DNA: TGCGCCAGCAGCTTGGGGGGTAGTTCCGGGATCTATGGCTACACCTTC. This encodes CASSLGGSSGIYGYTF.

This chain connects TRBV9 to TRBJ2-7; D possibly corresponds to TRBD1 (5 bases). Germline CDR1 and CDR2: SGDLS and YYNGEE. Trimming took 3 bases from V and 2 from J, leaving 9 bases between them. This CDR3 region has 13 residues. The CDR3 region has the DNA TGTGCCAGCAGCGAAGGGGTTGCCTACGAGCAGTACTTC. This codes for CASSEGVAYEQYF.

In this sample, this clone turned up a few times. The rearrangement joins TRBV19 to TRBJ1-5; D remains ambiguous. The CDR3 runs to 16 residues. The V end was cut by 7 bases, the J end by 1 base, with 17 bases between. Germline V gene lookup returns CDR1 LNHDA and CDR2 SQIVND (reference sequence). The CDR3 DNA sequence: TGTGCCAGTACCCCACGGCCAGGATCGAGCAATCAGCCCCAGCATTTT. Amino acids: CASTPRPGSSNQPQHF.

The chain is built from TRBV6-2 or TRBV6-3 and TRBJ2-7, with a possible D match to TRBD1 (6 bases). Trimming removed 2 bases from V and 2 bases from J, with 13 bases in between. This CDR3 has 15 amino acids. Germline V lookup: CDR1 MNHEY, CDR2 SVGEGT. The CDR3 loop is CASSYQPGVPYEQYF. The CDR3 bases are TGTGCCAGCAGTTACCAACCAGGGGTTCCCTACGAGCAGTACTTC.

This sequence joins TRBV5-8 and TRBJ2-6, with D maybe TRBD1 (5 bases). The germline V and J ends were trimmed by 0 bases and 2 bases, with 6 bases remaining between them. Looked up from germline, CDR1 is SGHTS and CDR2 is YDEGEE. The CDR3 extends over 15 amino acids. The CDR3 loop is CASSLEGAGANVLTF. DNA for the CDR3: TGTGCCAGCAGCTTGGAAGGGGCTGGGGCCAACGTCCTGACTTTC. Using reference TRBV5-8 and TRBJ2-6 for the parts outside the CDR3, the full variable domain is EAGVTQSPTHLIKTRGQQATLRCSPISGHTSVYWYQQALGLGLQFLLWYDEGEERNRGNFPPRFSGRQFPNYSSELNVNALELEDSALYLCASSLEGAGANVLTFGAGSRLTVL.

The chain joins TRBV5-1 to TRBJ1-3; D is unresolved. The CDR3 totals 15 residues. The ends were cut back, 4 bases at V and 0 bases at J, with 11 bases in the middle. Per the germline V gene, CDR1 is SGHRS and CDR2 is YFSETQ. The CDR3 loop reads CASSAHGDSGNTIYF. The CDR3 DNA sequence: TGCGCCAGCAGCGCACACGGAGACTCTGGAAACACCATATATTTT.

The chain uses TRBV19 and TRBJ2-2; 8 bases map to TRBD1. J lost 0 bases, V lost 8 bases, and 5 bases had no gene match. The CDR3 is 15 residues long. Germline V gene data show CDR1 as LNHDA and CDR2 as SQIVND (reference sequence). CDR3 in DNA: TGTGCCAGTGGCTTACAGGGGGCGAACACCGGGGAGCTGTTTTTT. Translation: CASGLQGANTGELFF.

This chain links TRBV24-1 with TRBJ1-3, with 7 bases matching TRBD1. V lost 9 bases to trimming and J lost 4 bases; unmatched junction nucleotides: 2. CDR1 and CDR2 (germline): KGHDR, SFDVKD. The CDR3 spans 12 residues. This CDR3 is CATQGGGNTIYF. In DNA form, the CDR3 reads TGTGCCACCCAGGGGGGAGGAAACACCATATATTTT.

The J gene is TRBJ2-3, the V gene TRBV18, with TRBD2 matching 8 bases. The CDR3 sequence is 16 residues long. V was clipped by 3 bases and J by 4 bases; unmatched bases: 9. Germline V lookup: CDR1 KGHSH, CDR2 LQKENI. This chain's CDR3 is CASSPFDAGGADTQYF. The CDR3 region has the DNA TGTGCCAGCTCACCGTTCGACGCGGGGGGCGCAGATACGCAGTATTTT.

This chain joins TRBV5-1 and TRBJ1-1, with D possibly matching TRBD1 (5 bases). CDR1 and CDR2 from the germline V gene are SGHRS and YFSETQ. The CDR3 extends over 15 amino acids. The germline V and J ends were trimmed by 0 bases and 1 base, with 10 bases remaining between them. Here the CDR3 DNA reads TGCGCCAGCAGCTTGGATAGGGGAGGGAACACTGAAGCTTTCTTT. Amino acids: CASSLDRGGNTEAFF.

This chain links TRBV2 with TRBJ1-1; unclear D gene. Trimming shortened V by 8 bases and J by 1 base, and 11 bases separated the two germline ends. This CDR3 is 13 amino acids long. CDR1 is SNHLY, CDR2 FYNNEI, per germline. CDR3 sequence: CASSVDPNTEAFF. DNA for the CDR3: TGTGCCAGCTCGGTTGATCCGAACACTGAAGCTTTCTTT.

The chain joins TRBV2 to TRBJ2-7; TRBD1 matches at 8 bases. After removal of 9 bases from V and 4 bases from J, the junction contained 14 bases not matched to a gene. CDR3 size: 15 residues. Germline-derived CDR1 and CDR2 are SNHLY and FYNNEI. The CDR3, as DNA: TGTGCCAGTACGGACGACAGGGGTCGCGTATACGAGCAGTACTTC. Amino acid sequence: CASTDDRGRVYEQYF.